These 27 T cell receptor beta chains were sequenced from one sample in a study of blood T cell repertoires in COVID-19. The data were produced by immunoSEQ multiplex PCR, yet TCRdb's version contains in-frame clones alone and is incomplete. This sample has 250,000 or so clones; roughly nine tenths occur once, and the top ten carry approximately 1.2%. The material sequenced was PBMCs or T cells enriched from blood (not recorded which). These receptors all come from a human donor in a cohort exposed to, infected with or recovered from COVID-19 (not recorded which). The donor label of this sample is uncertain.

The chain joins TRBV12-3 or TRBV12-4 to TRBJ1-6; D remains unclear. Trimming took off 6 bases at V and 10 bases at J, with 13 bases between the two ends. This CDR3 is 13 amino acids long. DNA of the CDR3: TGTGCCAGCAGCTTTAGCCATCGGTCACCCCTCCACTTT. Translated: CASSFSHRSPLHF.

J is TRBJ2-5 and V is TRBV27; 7 bases fit TRBD1. The CDR3 has 15 residues. The V and J ends lost 5 bases and 4 bases, in that order; junction bases with no gene match: 10. Germline CDR1 MNHEY, CDR2 SMNVEV (reference sequence). This CDR3 is CASSRRPTGLETQYF. CDR3 nucleotides: TGTGCCAGCAGTCGGCGACCGACAGGGCTAGAGACCCAGTACTTC.

The V call is TRBV5-4, the J call TRBJ2-1, with D possibly being TRBD1 (6 bases). Germline CDR1 SGHNT, CDR2 YYREEE (reference sequence). The CDR3 spans 15 residues. V lost 0 bases, J lost 1 base, and 8 bases lay in between. The CDR3 DNA reads as TGTGCCAGCAGCTTGGTTCAGGGGTCCTACAATGAGCAGTTCTTC. Translation: CASSLVQGSYNEQFF.

This clone was detected only once. The rearrangement joins TRBV2 to TRBJ2-1; D may be TRBD2 (6 bases). This CDR3 region has 16 residues. V was pared by 8 bases and J by 2 bases, with 19 bases between. Germline loops: CDR1 SNHLY, CDR2 FYNNEI. The CDR3 sequence: CASPAGSGNTYNEQFF. CDR3 nucleotides: TGTGCCAGCCCGGCGGGGTCGGGCAACACCTACAATGAGCAGTTCTTC.

The chain employs TRBV19 and TRBJ1-5; TRBD1 matches at 11 bases. CDR3 length equals 17 residues. The V gene's germline CDR1 is LNHDA and CDR2 SQIVND (reference sequence). Germline trimming cut 7 bases from V and 6 bases from J; bases unmatched to any gene: 14. CDR3 sequence reads: CASKTGTGGTLGQPQHF. CDR3 sequence (DNA): TGTGCCAGTAAGACCGGGACAGGGGGGACTTTGGGTCAGCCCCAGCATTTT.

The chain joins TRBV25-1 to TRBJ1-3, with D unclear. Germline CDR1 reads MGHDK; CDR2 reads SYGVNS. V was cut by 3 bases and J by 3 bases, with 3 bases left in between. The CDR3 is 12 residues long. The CDR3 loop is CASSDHGNTIYF. The CDR3 coding sequence is TGTGCCAGCAGTGACCATGGAAACACCATATATTTT.

This chain uses TRBV3-1 (or the pseudogene TRBV3-2) with TRBJ1-1; D gene uncertain. Germline values: CDR1 LGHDT, CDR2 YNNKEL (reference sequence). V gave up 1 base and J gave up 0 bases, with 6 bases separating them. The CDR3 is made up of 14 amino acids. The CDR3 DNA reads as TGTGCCAGCAGCCAAGTCGGGGTGAACACTGAAGCTTTCTTT. This sequence encodes CASSQVGVNTEAFF.

The chain links TRBV19 to TRBJ1-2, with 10 bases fitting TRBD1. The germline V gene has CDR1 LNHDA and CDR2 SQIVND (reference sequence). Trimming cost V 7 bases and J 4 bases; bases outside gene matches: 9. The CDR3 runs to 15 residues. The CDR3 DNA reads as TGTGCCAGTACCATCGGGACAGGGGACATCTATGGCTACACCTTC. It specifies CASTIGTGDIYGYTF.

The V call is TRBV7-6, the J call TRBJ1-3, with D hard to call. The CDR3 has 15 residues. Germline V gene data show CDR1 as SGHVS and CDR2 as FNYEAQ. The V end lost 6 bases, the J end lost 1 base, and 13 bases lay between the germline ends. The DNA of the CDR3 is TGTGCCAGCAGGCCGATCGAGGGATCTGGAAACACCATATATTTT. It translates to CASRPIEGSGNTIYF.

This clone appeared a single time. J is TRBJ2-6 and V is TRBV5-1; 9 bases are shared with TRBD2. J was trimmed by 0 bases and V by 0 bases; bases with no gene match: 4. The CDR3 consists of 18 residues. Germline CDR1 SGHRS, CDR2 YFSETQ. CDR3 in amino acids: CASSLGLAGISGANVLTF. The CDR3 DNA reads TGCGCCAGCAGCTTGGGGCTAGCGGGGATCTCTGGGGCCAACGTCCTGACTTTC.

The chain employs TRBV7-9 and TRBJ1-1, with TRBD1 matching over 9 bases. CDR1 SEHNR and CDR2 FQNEAQ come from the germline V gene (reference sequence). The CDR3 is 15 amino acids. V shed 5 bases, J shed 2 bases, and the junction held 6 bases outside the gene matches. The CDR3 reads CASSPGDRVNTEAFF. As DNA, the CDR3 is TGTGCCAGCAGCCCGGGGGACAGGGTAAACACTGAAGCTTTCTTT. The full variable domain, with the rest looked up from reference TRBV7-9 and TRBJ1-1, is DTGVSQNPRHKITKRGQNVTFRCDPISEHNRLYWYRQTLGQGPEFLTYFQNEAQLEKSRLLSDRFSAERPKGSFSTLEIQRTEQGDSAMYLCASSPGDRVNTEAFFGQGTRLTVV.

The CDR3 here is CASSPEGRKGYEQYF. The CDR3 DNA follows: TGTGCCAGCTCACCCGAGGGCAGAAAGGGCTACGAGCAGTACTTC. The chain carries TRBV18 and TRBJ2-7; TRBD2 might be the D (5 bases). The CDR3 is 15 amino acids. Germline CDR1 is KGHSH and CDR2 is LQKENI. Trimming shortened V by 3 bases and J by 3 bases, and 15 bases separated the two germline ends.

This chain links TRBV10-3 with TRBJ2-7, with D possibly being TRBD2 (7 bases). Trimming pared 0 bases from V and 3 bases from J, leaving 12 bases between. This CDR3 has 15 amino acids. Germline V lookup: CDR1 ENHRY, CDR2 SYGVKD. The CDR3 sequence is CAISESGRGLYEQYF. Here the CDR3 DNA reads TGTGCCATCAGTGAGTCGGGGCGGGGGCTCTACGAGCAGTACTTC.

The chain has TRBV5-6 and TRBJ1-2; TRBD1 is a possible D gene (6 bases). Germline CDR1 is SGHDT and CDR2 is YYEEEE. The CDR3 is 14 amino acids. Trimming took off 0 bases at V and 7 bases at J, with 13 bases between the two ends. This chain's CDR3 is CASSLEQGLIGYTF. The CDR3 DNA reads as TGTGCCAGCAGCTTGGAGCAGGGGTTAATTGGCTACACCTTC.

A single count supports this clone. This chain joins TRBV5-6 and TRBJ2-2; no firm D call. The length of the CDR3 is 15 residues. Per germline, CDR1 SGHDT and CDR2 YYEEEE. V lost 0 bases and J lost 0, with 6 bases in between. CDR3 in amino acids: CASSLVTTNTGELFF. The CDR3 nucleotides read TGTGCCAGCAGCTTGGTGACAACGAACACCGGGGAGCTGTTTTTT. The full variable domain, its missing parts supplied by reference TRBV5-6 and TRBJ2-2, is DAGVTQSPTHLIKTRGQQVTLRCSPKSGHDTVSWYQQALGQGPQFIFQYYEEEERQRGNFPDRFSGHQFPNYSSELNVNALLLGDSALYLCASSLVTTNTGELFFGEGSRLTVL.

This clone has only a few counts. The V and J genes are TRBV7-3 and TRBJ2-2, with 8 bases that match TRBD2. The CDR3 is 14 residues long. Germline values: CDR1 SGHTA, CDR2 FQGTGA. The V segment lost 2 bases and the J segment 6 bases; nucleotides outside the gene matches: 2. CDR3 residues: CASSLVAGSGELFF. CDR3 DNA sequence: TGTGCCAGCAGCTTAGTAGCGGGGTCCGGGGAGCTGTTTTTT.

The genes are TRBV25-1 and TRBJ1-2, with D perhaps TRBD1 (5 bases). This CDR3 has 14 residues. Germline CDR1 MGHDK, CDR2 SYGVNS. Trimming left V 8 bases short and J 6 bases short, with 19 bases between. The CDR3 sequence is CASEPRDFANGYTF. The CDR3 region has the DNA TGTGCCAGCGAACCAAGGGACTTTGCCAATGGCTACACCTTC.

This clone appeared once. This chain joins TRBV6-1 and TRBJ1-1, with D perhaps TRBD1 (5 bases). CDR3 size: 15 residues. The V end was cut by 0 bases, the J end by 3 bases, with 11 bases between. Germline V gives CDR1 MNHNS, CDR2 SASEGT. The CDR3 nucleotides read TGTGCCAGCAGTGAAGCTGGGGTGGGGCACACTGAAGCTTTCTTT. Protein sequence: CASSEAGVGHTEAFF.

A few counts support this clone. The genes are TRBV5-1 and TRBJ2-7; D remains unclear. The CDR3 runs to 14 residues. Trimming took 0 bases from V and 5 from J, leaving 12 bases between them. The V gene's germline CDR1 is SGHRS and CDR2 YFSETQ. The CDR3 region is CASSLAGSLNEQYF. In DNA, the CDR3 is TGCGCCAGCAGCTTGGCGGGTTCTTTAAACGAGCAGTACTTC.

This clone was detected once. This chain links TRBV6-1 with TRBJ1-4; weak D call: TRBD1 (5 bases). Trimming pared 3 bases from V and 4 bases from J, leaving 9 bases between. The CDR3 covers 14 residues. From germline, CDR1 is MNHNS and CDR2 SASEGT. The CDR3 DNA is TGTGCCAGCAGTGACAGGGCCTTTAATGAAAAACTGTTTTTT. This codes for CASSDRAFNEKLFF.

This chain uses TRBV4-1 with TRBJ1-1; D remains unclear. Germline-derived CDR1 and CDR2 are MGHRA and YSYEKL. This CDR3 contains 14 residues. V was clipped by 4 bases and J by 1 base, with 10 bases between them. CDR3 DNA: TGCGCCAGCAGCCGACAAGCGGAGAACACTGAAGCTTTCTTT. Protein product: CASSRQAENTEAFF.

The V call is TRBV29-1, the J call TRBJ1-2; maybe TRBD1 (6 bases). V was clipped by 6 bases and J by 3 bases, with 14 bases between them. The CDR3 contains 13 residues. Germline V CDR1 and CDR2: SQVTM, ANQGSEA. The CDR3 DNA sequence: TGCAGCGTGGTCCAGGGGCGGGACTATGGCTACACCTTC. This encodes CSVVQGRDYGYTF.

This clone was recorded once. This chain joins TRBV15 and TRBJ1-4; 9 bases match TRBD1. This CDR3 contains 14 residues. From germline, CDR1 is LNHNV and CDR2 YYDKDF (reference sequence). Trimming cost V 8 bases and J 8 bases; bases outside gene matches: 9. The CDR3, as DNA: TGTGCCACCGGCGGACAGGGGAGTGGCGAAAAACTGTTTTTT. Amino acid sequence: CATGGQGSGEKLFF.

The table lists this clone with a count of one. The chain is built from TRBV7-2 and TRBJ1-2; 7 bases line up with TRBD1. Germline V gives CDR1 SGHTA, CDR2 FQGNSA. V lost 5 bases, J lost 9 bases, and 6 bases stayed unmatched. The CDR3 loop spans 12 amino acids. CDR3 sequence: CASSPRTGRYTF. In nucleotides, the CDR3 is TGTGCCAGCAGCCCTCGGACAGGCCGCTACACCTTC. Supplemented by reference TRBV7-2 and TRBJ1-2, the full variable domain reads GAGVSQSPSNKVTEKGKDVELRCDPISGHTALYWYRQSLGQGLEFLIYFQGNSAPDKSGLPSDRFSAERTGGSVSTLTIQRTQQEDSAVYLCASSPRTGRYTFGSGTRLTVV.

This rearrangement joins TRBV5-1 to TRBJ2-5; a weak D match, TRBD1 (6 bases). The germline V gene encodes CDR1 SGHRS and CDR2 YFSETQ. This CDR3 has 14 amino acids. The V and J ends lost 2 bases and 4 bases respectively, with 12 bases between them. The CDR3 sequence: CASSFQGSLETQYF. Here the CDR3 DNA reads TGCGCCAGCAGCTTCCAGGGGAGCCTAGAGACCCAGTACTTC.

This clone was seen more than once but under ten times. Additional DNA sequences in this sample encode the identical CDR3. V is TRBV5-1 and J is TRBJ1-2; D remains unclear. From germline, CDR1 is SGHRS and CDR2 YFSETQ. CDR3 length: 13 residues. Trimming removed 0 bases at V and 1 base at J, with 4 bases between. CDR3 loop: CASSLAGNYGYTF. The CDR3 DNA sequence: TGCGCCAGCAGCTTGGCCGGTAACTATGGCTACACCTTC.

The rearrangement links TRBV20-1 to TRBJ2-2, with 8 positions matching TRBD2. J gave up 4 bases and V 3 bases, and 7 bases lay outside the gene matches. Germline CDR1 reads DFQATT; CDR2 reads SNEGSKA (reference sequence). The CDR3 totals 15 residues. CDR3 protein: CSASGPAGATGELFF. CDR3 nucleotide sequence: TGCAGTGCTAGTGGTCCAGCGGGGGCCACCGGGGAGCTGTTTTTT.